This TCR beta chain was recovered during a study of shared clonotypes between healthy human individuals. General study findings and limits: Compared with clonotypes that all four donors shared, non-shared clonotypes had lower generation probabilities. Collection of samples was limited to blood; tissue repertoires likely differ.

In the case of this clone: Its matching antigen is unknown.

The CDR3 is 14 amino acids. The germline V gene encodes CDR1 MNHEY and CDR2 SMNVEV (reference sequence). J was trimmed by 4 bases and V by 5 bases; bases with no gene match: 8. The genomic DNA of each subset was split evenly across several immunoSEQ plates. The method was immunoSEQ multiplex PCR; TCRdb's version includes in-frame clones alone and lacks a portion of them. The table lists 2 million to 3 million clones, 93% of them singletons. The sequenced sample was naive CD4+ T cells from PBMCs. Subset described: CD45RA+ positively selected. This chain uses TRBV27 with TRBJ2-7; 7 bases are a match to TRBD1. This TCR came from a young man in good health. Some clones in this sample may be carry-over from other donors' samples. CDR3 in amino acids: CASSVGGRTYEQYF. The DNA of the CDR3 is TGTGCCAGCAGTGTAGGGGGCCGGACATACGAGCAGTACTTC.